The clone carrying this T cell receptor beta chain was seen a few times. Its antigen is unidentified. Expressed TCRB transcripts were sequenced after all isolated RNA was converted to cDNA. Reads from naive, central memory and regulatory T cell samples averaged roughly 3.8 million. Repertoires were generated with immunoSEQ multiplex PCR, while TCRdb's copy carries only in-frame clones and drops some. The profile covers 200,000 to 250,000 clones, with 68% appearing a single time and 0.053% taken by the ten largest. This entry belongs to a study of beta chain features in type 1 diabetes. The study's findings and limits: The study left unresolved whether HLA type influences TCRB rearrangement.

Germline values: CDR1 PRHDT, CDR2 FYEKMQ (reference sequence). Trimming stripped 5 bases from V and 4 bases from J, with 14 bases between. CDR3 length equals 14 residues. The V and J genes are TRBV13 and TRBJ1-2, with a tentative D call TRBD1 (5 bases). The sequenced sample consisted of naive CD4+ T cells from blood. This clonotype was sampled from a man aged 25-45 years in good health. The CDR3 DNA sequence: TGTGCCAGCAGCCCAACGGGACGGATCTATGGCTACACCTTC. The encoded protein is CASSPTGRIYGYTF.